Here is one T cell receptor beta chain with its context. Its target is not known. The data stem from a study of memory CD4+ T cells and cytomegalovirus serostatus. The overall study: Donors were healthy Belgian adults, about ten CMV seropositive and about two dozen seronegative. Study conclusions and caveats: CD4+ memory repertoires contained about 40% of the roughly 150 reported CMV TCRbeta sequences. The CMV-associated TCR signature appears largely within the CD4+ memory repertoire.

In the original workflow: After removing out-of-frame reads, approximately 2 million distinct TCRbeta sequences remained. Sequencing used immunoSEQ multiplex PCR; TCRdb keeps in-frame clones, though not all of them. V, J and clone size derive from that table, while D and trimming were established from the DNA sequence. The data contain around 50,000 clones, roughly 80% of them singletons. Single viable CD3+CD4+CD8-CD45RO+ cells were sorted as the memory CD4+ T cells. Trimming removed 3 bases from V and 7 bases from J, with 17 bases in between. CDR3 length: 15 residues. The V gene's germline CDR1 is SGHNT and CDR2 YYREEE (reference sequence).

The source is an adult in good health and CMV-seronegative. The sample was memory CD4+ T cells from blood. The chain employs TRBV5-4 and TRBJ2-4, with D possibly matching TRBD2 (5 bases). The CDR3 sequence is CASSSYEGAGNIQYF. CDR3 bases: TGTGCCAGCAGCTCCTACGAGGGAGCCGGGAACATTCAGTACTTC.